This note documents a single TCR beta chain sequence. The antigen it binds to is not known. No quality values exist for individual bases; no much larger clone is one base distant. Genomic DNA was isolated from the sorted cells so that the TCRbeta CDR3 region could be sequenced. TCRbeta CDR3 regions were sequenced using the immunoSEQ Assay. In its TCRdb copy, this immuneACCESS table keeps in-frame sequences only and misses some clones. Where compared with another copy, unresolved V genes explain less than half of these, and the others have no known cause. In all, the sample holds tens of thousands of clones, and 85% to 95% of those were seen once. Over 11% of the sample is held by the ten biggest clonotypes. Patients with a history of autoimmune disease or receiving systemic immunosuppression were excluded from the trial. Peripheral blood for TCR sequencing was collected from all dose cohorts at baseline, on cycle 4 day 1, and on cycle 7 day 1. Samples came from an open-label, multicenter, first-in-human phase I dose-escalation trial of ivuxolimab. The trial enrolled adults with locally advanced or metastatic head and neck squamous cell, hepatocellular, melanoma or renal cell carcinoma. Before TCR sequencing, CD4+ T cells and CD8+ T cells from peripheral blood were sorted into separate populations.

The entry originates in a study of OX40 agonist ivuxolimab in advanced cancers. For the study in its entirety: The costimulatory receptor OX40 (CD134) was targeted by ivuxolimab, a fully human IgG2 agonistic monoclonal antibody. Intravenous ivuxolimab was administered to patients every 2 weeks at six dose levels: 0.01, 0.1, 0.3, 1.5, 3 and 10 mg/kg. Among the 52 dose-escalation patients, approximately 20 had hepatocellular carcinoma, 15 or so melanoma, 9 renal cell carcinoma and 9 head and neck cancer. A male proportion of under 85% and a mean age of about 60 years, ranging from roughly 23 to 90, were recorded for the dose-escalation cohort. Prior anti-PD-1, anti-PD-L1 or anti-CTLA-4 therapy was permitted, and checkpoint inhibitors had been received by around 39% of dose-escalation patients. Partial responses were achieved by three dose-escalation patients, of whom one had hepatocellular carcinoma and two had cutaneous melanoma. Peripheral TCRbeta sequencing aimed to test whether ivuxolimab altered TCR sequence diversity and caused clonal T-cell expansion. The paper describes the monotherapy dose-escalation part (N of about 52 patients) of the phase I trial of ivuxolimab. What the study reported, not specific to this receptor: At doses from 0.1 to 3.0 mg/kg, clonal expansion was seen in both CD4+ and CD8+ blood T cells between baseline and week 6. In the 0.1-3.0 mg/kg groups, partial responders were among the patients with the lowest normalized peripheral clonal expansion, particularly in CD8+ T cells. Antigen specificity was not determined for the clonally expanded peripheral T cells. After ivuxolimab, CD8+ T cells had more expanded clones than CD4+ T cells on average. Low levels of normalized T-cell clonal expansion were also seen in some patients who did not respond.

CDR1 and CDR2 are read off the germline V gene as SGHVS and FQNEAQ. From the cysteine up to the phenylalanine, the CDR3 has a length of 15 residues. This entry keeps only the CDR3 DNA: 45 bases, framed from base 1. V is cut back by 0 bases and J by 3 bases, with 4 bases in the junction unmatched. The sequence derives from an adult with an advanced solid tumor such as melanoma, head and neck, liver or kidney cancer. Here the sequenced sample was CD4+ or CD8+ T cells sorted from blood, taken in a trial of the OX40 agonist ivuxolimab. This sequence uses TRBV7-8 and TRBJ2-7, with 8 bases aligning to TRBD2. The DNA sequence reads TGTGCCAGCAGCTTAGCGTACGGGACTAGCTACGAGCAGTACTTC. Its coded protein is CASSLAYGTSYEQYF.